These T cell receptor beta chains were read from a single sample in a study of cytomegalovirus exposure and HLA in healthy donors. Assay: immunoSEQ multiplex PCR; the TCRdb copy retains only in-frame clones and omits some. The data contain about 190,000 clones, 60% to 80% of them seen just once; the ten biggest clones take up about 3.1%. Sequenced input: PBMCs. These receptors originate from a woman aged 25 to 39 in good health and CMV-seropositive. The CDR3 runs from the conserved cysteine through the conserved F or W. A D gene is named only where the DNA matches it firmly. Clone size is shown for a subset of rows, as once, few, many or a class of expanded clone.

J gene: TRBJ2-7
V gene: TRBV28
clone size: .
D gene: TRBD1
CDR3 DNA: TGTGCCAGCAGTTTTAATGGTGGACAGGGTATCTACGAGCAGTACTTC
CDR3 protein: CASSFNGGQGIYEQYF

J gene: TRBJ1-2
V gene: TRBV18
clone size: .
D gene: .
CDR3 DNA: TGTGCCAGCTCACCCAACAGGGATGGACGCGGCTACACCTTC
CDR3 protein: CASSPNRDGRGYTF

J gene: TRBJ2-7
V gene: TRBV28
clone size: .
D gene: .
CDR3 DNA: TGTGCCAGCAGTTTCGGTTACGAGCAGTACTTC
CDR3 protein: CASSFGYEQYF

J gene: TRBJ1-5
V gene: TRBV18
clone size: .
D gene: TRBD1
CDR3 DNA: TGTGCCAGCTCACTATCACAGGGGTTTCAGCCCCAGCATTTT
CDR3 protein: CASSLSQGFQPQHF

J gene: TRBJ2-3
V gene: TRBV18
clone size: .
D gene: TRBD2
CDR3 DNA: TGTGCCAGCTCACCCCGGACTAGGTCCGTGCGAGATACGCAGTATTTT
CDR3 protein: CASSPRTRSVRDTQYF

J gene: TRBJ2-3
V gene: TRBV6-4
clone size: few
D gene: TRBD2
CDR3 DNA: TGTGCCAGCAGGGAGACTAGCGGGAGGGATCCCCGCACAGATACGCAGTATTTT
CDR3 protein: CASRETSGRDPRTDTQYF

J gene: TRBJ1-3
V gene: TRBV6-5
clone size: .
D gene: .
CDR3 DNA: TGTGCCAGCAGTTACTCCCAGGGCTCTGGAAACACCATATATTTT
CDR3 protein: CASSYSQGSGNTIYF

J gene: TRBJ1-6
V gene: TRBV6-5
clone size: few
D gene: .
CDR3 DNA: TGTGCCAGCAGTTACTCCAACAGTGATAGGCGTTCACCCCTCCACTTT
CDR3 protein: CASSYSNSDRRSPLHF

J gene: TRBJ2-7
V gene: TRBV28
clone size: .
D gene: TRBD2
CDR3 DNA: TGTGCCAGCAGCTCGTCGTCTAGCGGGACCTACGAGCAGTACTTC
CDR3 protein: CASSSSSSGTYEQYF

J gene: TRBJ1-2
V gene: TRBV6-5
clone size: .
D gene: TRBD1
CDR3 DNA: TGTGCCAGCAGTGACAGGGGGCGGTATGGCTACACCTTC
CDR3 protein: CASSDRGRYGYTF

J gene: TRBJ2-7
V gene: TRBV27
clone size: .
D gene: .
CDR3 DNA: TGTGCCAGCACCTACAGGGTGGGCTACGAGCAGTACTTC
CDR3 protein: CASTYRVGYEQYF

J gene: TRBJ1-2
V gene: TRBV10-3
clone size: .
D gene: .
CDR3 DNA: TGTGCCATCAGTGAGTCGGCAGGCTTCTATGGCTACACCTTC
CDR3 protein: CAISESAGFYGYTF

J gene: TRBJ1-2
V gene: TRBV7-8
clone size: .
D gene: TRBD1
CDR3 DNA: TGTGCCAGCAGCTCTTACAGGGGCTATGGCTACACCTTC
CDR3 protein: CASSSYRGYGYTF

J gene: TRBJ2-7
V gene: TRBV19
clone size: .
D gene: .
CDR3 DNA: TGTGCCAGTACCCCGGGCAGGGGCTCCTACGAGCAGTACTTC
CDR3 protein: CASTPGRGSYEQYF

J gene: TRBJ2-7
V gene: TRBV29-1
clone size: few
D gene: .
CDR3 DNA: TGCAGCGCCGGAGGCCACTACGAGCAGTACTTC
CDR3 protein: CSAGGHYEQYF

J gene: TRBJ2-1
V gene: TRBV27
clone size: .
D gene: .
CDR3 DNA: TGTGCCAGCATCGGGATGACTAGGCGTCAGAGCTCCTACAATGAGCAGTTCTTC
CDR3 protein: CASIGMTRRQSSYNEQFF

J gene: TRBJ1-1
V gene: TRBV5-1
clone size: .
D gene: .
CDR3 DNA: TGCGCCAGCAGCTTGGGTGGCCGGGGCACTGAAGCTTTCTTT
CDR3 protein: CASSLGGRGTEAFF

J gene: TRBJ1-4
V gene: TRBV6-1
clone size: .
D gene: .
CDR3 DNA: TGTGCCAGCAGTGAACAGGGGTGGAGGGAAAAACTGTTTTTT
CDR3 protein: CASSEQGWREKLFF

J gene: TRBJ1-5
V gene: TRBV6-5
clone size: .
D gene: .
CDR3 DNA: TGTGCCAGCAGCGGATCCAGGGAACAGCCCCAGCATTTT
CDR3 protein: CASSGSREQPQHF

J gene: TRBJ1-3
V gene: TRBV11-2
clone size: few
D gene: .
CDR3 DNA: TGTGCCAGCAGCTTATCGACAGTGAGCTCTGGAAACACCATATATTTT
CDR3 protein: CASSLSTVSSGNTIYF

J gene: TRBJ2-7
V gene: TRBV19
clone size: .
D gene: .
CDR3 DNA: TGTGCCAGTAGTATGGAACAGGGAGTCTCCTACGAGCAGTACTTC
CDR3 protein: CASSMEQGVSYEQYF

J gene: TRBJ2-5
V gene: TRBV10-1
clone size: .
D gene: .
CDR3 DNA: TGCGCCAGCAGTGAGTCACGCGCGGGGGCTCAAGAGACCCAGTACTTC
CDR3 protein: CASSESRAGAQETQYF

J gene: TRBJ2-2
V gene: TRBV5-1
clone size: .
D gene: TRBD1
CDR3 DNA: TGCGCCAGCAGCTCACAGGGGGGCTTGAACACCGGGGAGCTGTTTTTT
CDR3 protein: CASSSQGGLNTGELFF

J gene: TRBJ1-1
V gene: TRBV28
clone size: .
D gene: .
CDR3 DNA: TGTGCCAGCAGTTTACTGGACAGTGAAGCTTTCTTT
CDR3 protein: CASSLLDSEAFF

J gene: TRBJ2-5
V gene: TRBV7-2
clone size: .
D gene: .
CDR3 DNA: TGTGCCAGCAGCTTAGTTAGCACAGAGACCCAGTACTTC
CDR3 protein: CASSLVSTETQYF

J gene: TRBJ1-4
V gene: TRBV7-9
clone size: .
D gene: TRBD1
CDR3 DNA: TGTGCCAGCAGCTCAGGGGGTAGACGACAACAACTGTTTTTT
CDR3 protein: CASSSGGRRQQLFF

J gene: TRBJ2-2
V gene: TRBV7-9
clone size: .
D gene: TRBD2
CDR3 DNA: TGTGCCAGCAGCTTAGGCCTAGCGGGAGCAGGCGGGGAGCTGTTTTTT
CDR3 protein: CASSLGLAGAGGELFF

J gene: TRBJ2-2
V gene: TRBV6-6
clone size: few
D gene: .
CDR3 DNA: TGTGCCAGCCTGGGGGGTTCGCGGACCGGGGAGCTGTTTTTT
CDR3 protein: CASLGGSRTGELFF

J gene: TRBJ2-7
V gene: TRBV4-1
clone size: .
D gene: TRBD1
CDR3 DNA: TGCGCCAGCAGCCGAGAAGGGGGCGCGTACGAGCAGTACTTC
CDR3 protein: CASSREGGAYEQYF

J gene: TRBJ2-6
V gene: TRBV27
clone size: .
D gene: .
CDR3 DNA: TGTGCCAGCAGTTCCCCCCTGGCACGCCGCTCTGGGGCCAACGTCCTGACTTTC
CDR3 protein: CASSSPLARRSGANVLTF

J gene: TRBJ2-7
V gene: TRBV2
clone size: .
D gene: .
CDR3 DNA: TGTGCCAGCGGCGACAGTTCCTACGAGCAGTACTTC
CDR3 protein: CASGDSSYEQYF

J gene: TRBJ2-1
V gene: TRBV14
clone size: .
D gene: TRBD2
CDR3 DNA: TGTGCCAGCAGCCCTGGACTAGCGGGACTCTACAATGAGCAGTTCTTC
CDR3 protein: CASSPGLAGLYNEQFF

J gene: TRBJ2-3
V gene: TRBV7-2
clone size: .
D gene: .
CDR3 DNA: TGTGCCAGCAGCTTAGCATTAGCGGGCACAGATACGCAGTATTTT
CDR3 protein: CASSLALAGTDTQYF

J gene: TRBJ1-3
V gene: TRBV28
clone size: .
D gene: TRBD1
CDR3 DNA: TGTGCCAGCAGTTCACTCAGGGGGCCAACTGGAAACACCATATATTTT
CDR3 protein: CASSSLRGPTGNTIYF

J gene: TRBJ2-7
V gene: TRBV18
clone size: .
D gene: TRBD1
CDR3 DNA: TGTGCCAGCTCACCGGTCGACAGGGGGCGCGACGAGCAGTACTTC
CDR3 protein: CASSPVDRGRDEQYF

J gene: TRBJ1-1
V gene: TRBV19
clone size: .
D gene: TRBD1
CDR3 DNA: TGTGCCAGTAGTATGTTGGACAGGGCGAACACTGAAGCTTTCTTT
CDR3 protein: CASSMLDRANTEAFF

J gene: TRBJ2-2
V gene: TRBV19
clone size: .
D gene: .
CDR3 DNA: TGTGCCAGTAGTAGCATGGGGGGCACCGGGGAGCTGTTTTTT
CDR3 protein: CASSSMGGTGELFF

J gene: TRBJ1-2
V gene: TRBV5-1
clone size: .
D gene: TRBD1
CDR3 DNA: TGCGCCAGCAATAGGGACAGCTCTAACTATGGCTACACCTTC
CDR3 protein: CASNRDSSNYGYTF

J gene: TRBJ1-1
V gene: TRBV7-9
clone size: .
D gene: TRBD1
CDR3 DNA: TGTGCCAGCAGCGTGGACAGGAGGGCTTTCTTT
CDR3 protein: CASSVDRRAFF

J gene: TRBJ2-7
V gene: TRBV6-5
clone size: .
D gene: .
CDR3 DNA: TGTGCCAGCAGTTACTCGTTGTTGGCCTCCTACGAGCAGTACTTC
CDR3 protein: CASSYSLLASYEQYF